Listed here are 13 T cell receptor beta chains from one sample, sequenced in a study of follicular helper T cells after annual influenza vaccination. The protocol was immunoSEQ multiplex PCR, while the TCRdb copy is restricted to in-frame clones and leaves out a portion. Here the sample spans over 25,000 clones, approximately 81% being singletons. As to time point: 2014-2015 season, pre-vaccination. Source: CXCR5+ CD38- circulating T follicular helper cells from blood, taken on the day of influenza vaccination. The subset denotes: circulating Tfh, non-naive CD4+CXCR5+PD-1+ (ICOS+CD38+ or ICOS-CD38-). The receptors were sampled from an adult who received the influenza vaccine.

The J gene is TRBJ2-2, the V gene TRBV28; 8 nucleotides agree with TRBD1. CDR1 is MDHEN, CDR2 SYDVKM, per germline. CDR3 length: 15 amino acids. With V trimmed by 3 bases and J by 5 bases, 5 bases remained unmatched. The CDR3 DNA follows: TGTGCCAGCAGTTTTCTAGACAGGGGAACCGGGGAGCTGTTTTTT. Translating gives CASSFLDRGTGELFF.

The chain is built from TRBV6-4 and TRBJ2-2; D may be TRBD1 (5 bases). The CDR3 is 14 residues long. Trimming took 6 bases from V and 1 from J, leaving 9 bases between them. Germline assignment: CDR1 MRHNA and CDR2 SNTAGT. The CDR3 DNA reads as TGTGCCAGCAGCTTCGACAGGAACACCGGGGAGCTGTTTTTT. It is translated as CASSFDRNTGELFF.

V and J are TRBV14 and TRBJ2-5; D uncertain. With the DNA end fitting TRBJ2-7 better, the J assignment may be wrong. The CDR3 consists of 12 residues. Germline loops: CDR1 SGHDN, CDR2 FVKESK. CDR3 residues: CASSPSLHEQYF. DNA of the CDR3: TGTGCCAGCAGTCCATCCCTCCACGAGCAGTACTTC.

This chain connects TRBV28 to TRBJ1-2, with D unclear. Germline CDR1 MDHEN, CDR2 SYDVKM. V was shortened by 10 bases and J by 2 bases, with 11 bases between the two germline ends. This CDR3 is 12 amino acids long. CDR3 nucleotides: TGTGCCACTCTGAGGGAGAACTATGGCTACACCTTC. Protein sequence: CATLRENYGYTF.

The rearrangement joins TRBV2 to TRBJ2-2; a possible D gene is TRBD2 (6 bases). Germline lookup yields CDR1 SNHLY and CDR2 FYNNEI. The CDR3 is made up of 13 amino acids. Between the trimmed V and J ends, which lost 6 bases and 4 bases, there was a span of 9 bases. The CDR3 loop reads CASSRDFTGELFF. CDR3 DNA: TGTGCCAGCAGCCGGGACTTCACCGGGGAGCTGTTTTTT.

This clone was recorded a few times. The chain carries TRBV28 and TRBJ1-4; 8 bases fit TRBD1. V dropped 6 bases and J dropped 7; count of bases not matched to a gene: 7. CDR3 size: 14 residues. The germline CDR1 and CDR2 sequences are MDHEN and SYDVKM. The CDR3: CASSQTGAREKLFF. The CDR3 DNA reads as TGTGCCAGCAGCCAGACAGGGGCTCGTGAAAAACTGTTTTTT.

The rearrangement uses TRBV19 and TRBJ2-2; D call uncertain. Looked up from germline, CDR1 is LNHDA and CDR2 is SQIVND (reference sequence). The CDR3 sequence is 11 residues long. Between the trimmed V and J ends, which lost 6 bases and 4 bases, there was a span of 3 bases. The CDR3 nucleotides read TGTGCCAGTAGCCGCACCGGGGAGCTGTTTTTT. It encodes CASSRTGELFF.

The J gene is TRBJ1-2, the V gene TRBV2; 7 nucleotides agree with TRBD1. V trimming: 7 bases; J trimming: 5 bases; junction bases outside the gene matches: 10. The germline CDR1 and CDR2 sequences are SNHLY and FYNNEI. The CDR3 is 14 amino acids. This chain's CDR3 is CASKEGAGSYGYTF. As DNA, the CDR3 is TGTGCCAGCAAGGAGGGGGCGGGATCTTATGGCTACACCTTC.

The chain carries TRBV7-2 and TRBJ2-7, with 7 bases matching TRBD1. The CDR3 runs 14 residues. Trimming cost V 5 bases and J 2 bases; bases outside gene matches: 6. Germline CDR1 is SGHTA and CDR2 is FQGNSA. The CDR3 region has the DNA TGTGCCAGCAGCCCACGGCAGGGGGCCTACGAGCAGTACTTC. Protein product: CASSPRQGAYEQYF.

The sample holds a few counts of this clone. The chain links TRBV11-3 to TRBJ2-2; D not certain. The CDR3 is 13 amino acids. Per germline, CDR1 SGHNT and CDR2 YENEEA. Trimming cost V 4 bases and J 8 bases, with 11 bases left between them. CDR3 bases: TGTGCCAGCAGCTCGGGTGGCACAGGGGAGCTGTTTTTT. It yields the protein CASSSGGTGELFF. Filled out from reference TRBV11-3 and TRBJ2-2, the complete variable domain reads EAGVVQSPRYKIIEKKQPVAFWCNPISGHNTLYWYLQNLGQGPELLIRYENEEAVDDSQLPKDRFSAERLKGVDSTLKIQPAELGDSAVYLCASSSGGTGELFFGEGSRLTVL.

J is TRBJ2-7 and V is TRBV7-9, with D tentatively TRBD1 (5 bases). Trimming took 4 bases from V and 4 from J, leaving 8 bases between them. CDR3 length equals 12 residues. Germline V CDR1 and CDR2: SEHNR, FQNEAQ (reference sequence). The CDR3 sequence: CASSSTVYEQYF. CDR3 DNA sequence: TGTGCCAGCAGCTCGACAGTTTACGAGCAGTACTTC.

The V call is TRBV5-1, the J call TRBJ2-3, with a weak D call TRBD1 (5 bases). The CDR3 is made up of 16 amino acids. Trimming shortened V by 0 bases and J by 2 bases, and 13 bases separated the two germline ends. Germline assignment: CDR1 SGHRS and CDR2 YFSETQ. The CDR3 nucleotides read TGCGCCAGCAGCTTGGCCTGGGGCCTCAACACAGATACGCAGTATTTT. Its protein is CASSLAWGLNTDTQYF.

The gene calls are TRBV29-1 and TRBJ1-1; no clear D gene. The CDR3 totals 13 residues. Germline lookup yields CDR1 SQVTM and CDR2 ANQGSEA. V lost 7 bases and J lost 1, with 13 bases in between. The CDR3 region is CSAKPHKNTEAFF. In DNA form, the CDR3 reads TGCAGCGCCAAACCCCACAAGAACACTGAAGCTTTCTTT.